The T cell receptor beta chain described here comes from a study of T cell responses to AZD1222 COVID-19 vaccine. TCRdb's table, derived via immunoSEQ multiplex PCR, lists solely in-frame clones and lacks some. The sample has some 130,000 clones, over 75% seen once. Broader study findings: Spike-specific TCR breadth and depth were elevated following two AZD1222 doses.

Germline V gene sequence: CDR1 KGHDR, CDR2 SFDVKD. Trimming at V came to 9 bases and at J to 3 bases, leaving 15 bases not matched to a gene. The length of the CDR3 is 17 residues. Worth noting for this clone: The antigen remains undetermined.

The TCR comes from an adult in good health. Sequenced material: peripheral blood, taken on day 0 of AZD1222 vaccination. The chain couples TRBV24-1 to TRBJ1-2, with 10 positions matching TRBD1. Written as DNA, the CDR3 is TGTGCCACCCTGACCCGGAGACAGGGGGCTATTGACTATGGCTACACCTTC. Translation gives CATLTRRQGAIDYGYTF.